Included here is one T cell receptor (beta chain) sequence, with context. The antigen is not known. These data belong to a study of cytomegalovirus exposure and HLA in healthy donors. General observations from the study: Fewer than 20,000 TCR beta sequences were associated with HLA alleles at 0.05 false discovery rate in a later analysis. Three CMV-associated chains were confirmed in vitro to be specific for CMV antigens.

Germline V gives CDR1 SGHNT, CDR2 YYREEE (reference sequence). J gave up 5 bases and V 0 bases, and 5 bases lay outside the gene matches. This CDR3 is built from 16 residues. Both 60 Vbeta primers and 13 Jbeta primers went into the PCR. Clones were sequenced by immunoSEQ multiplex PCR, and TCRdb holds only the in-frame ones, with some missing. This table has over 150,000 clones, about 86% appearing once. The sample was PBMCs. The chain combines TRBV5-4 with TRBJ2-2; 9 bases agree with TRBD2. The receptor was isolated from a woman aged 30 to 39 in good health and CMV-seronegative. For the CDR3, the DNA is TGTGCCAGCAGCTTGGTCGTCGCGGGAGGGACCGGGGAGCTGTTTTTT. It is translated as CASSLVVAGGTGELFF.